Below, 23 T cell receptor beta chains from the same sample are listed, as sequenced in a study of blood T cell repertoires in COVID-19 (dated by TCRdb to 2019 to 2021). Libraries were prepared through the immunoSEQ multiplex PCR assay. TCRdb re-hosts the immuneACCESS table, in-frame sequences only. Its copies lack some clones; in the studies checked, an unresolved V gene accounts for under half of them, and the cause for the rest is not known. The sample profile shows roughly 270,000 clones; 75% to 90% of them were found once. The top ten constitute roughly 2.7% of the sample. Input material: PBMCs or T cells enriched from blood (not recorded which). The receptors shown here come from a woman aged 50 to 65 who had recovered from COVID-19.

In DNA, the CDR3 is TGTGCCAGCAGCCTTAACAGGGCTCGCGAGCAGTTCTTC. As protein: CASSLNRAREQFF. V usage is TRBV27 and J usage is TRBJ2-1, with D perhaps matching TRBD1 (6 bases). From germline, CDR1 is MNHEY and CDR2 SMNVEV (reference sequence). CDR3 length equals 13 residues. Deletions cut 6 bases from V and 10 bases from J, with 16 bases between.

The V gene is TRBV6-5, the J gene TRBJ1-1; TRBD1 agrees at 8 bases. Germline V gene sequence: CDR1 MNHEY, CDR2 SVGAGI. Trimming at V came to 6 bases and at J to 3 bases, leaving 6 bases not matched to a gene. This CDR3 comprises 14 residues. CDR3 DNA sequence: TGTGCCAGCAGGGTCAGGGGGCGGGACACTGAAGCTTTCTTT. Amino acids: CASRVRGRDTEAFF.

For the CDR3, the DNA is TGTGCCAGCAGTTTACCCGGGACAGCGCAAGAGACCCAGTACTTC. Its protein product is CASSLPGTAQETQYF. The chain has TRBV28 and TRBJ2-5, with TRBD1 matching 7 bases. V trimming: 2 bases; J trimming: 2 bases; junction bases outside the gene matches: 5. The CDR3 covers 15 residues. Germline assignment: CDR1 MDHEN and CDR2 SYDVKM.

The V gene is TRBV5-1, the J gene TRBJ2-3; possibly TRBD1 for D (5 bases). The CDR3 covers 14 residues. The V gene lost 4 bases and the J gene lost 4 bases, with 13 bases spanning the gap. Germline V gene sequence: CDR1 SGHRS, CDR2 YFSETQ. In DNA form, the CDR3 reads TGCGCCAGCAGCGCCTCGACAGTTCCAGATACGCAGTATTTT. Translating it yields CASSASTVPDTQYF.

V gene TRBV7-3 combines with J gene TRBJ2-1; 9 bases line up with TRBD2. The CDR3 contains 16 residues. Germline loops: CDR1 SGHTA, CDR2 FQGTGA. The trim removed 5 bases at V and 10 bases at J, leaving 15 bases unmatched. The CDR3 DNA reads as TGTGCCAGCAGCCCCGGTAGCGGGGGCCCTAGGGGAGAGCAGTTCTTC. Protein sequence: CASSPGSGGPRGEQFF.

The rearrangement links TRBV28 to TRBJ1-6, with 7 bases that match TRBD1. This CDR3 has 15 residues. CDR1 is MDHEN and CDR2 is SYDVKM in the germline V gene. V was pared by 6 bases and J by 10 bases, with 12 bases of the junction left unmatched. The CDR3 bases are TGTGCCAGCAGCCCAAGGACAGGCCAGTGGTCACCCCTCCACTTT. Encoded protein: CASSPRTGQWSPLHF.

V and J are TRBV5-6 and TRBJ1-5; D gene uncertain. V lost 0 bases and J lost 0, with 4 bases in between. Germline lookup yields CDR1 SGHDT and CDR2 YYEEEE. CDR3 size: 14 residues. The CDR3 sequence: CASSLASSNQPQHF. Here the CDR3 DNA reads TGTGCCAGCAGCTTGGCCAGTAGCAATCAGCCCCAGCATTTT.

The gene calls are TRBV7-3 and TRBJ2-3; D not certain. V gave up 3 bases and J gave up 0 bases, with 13 bases separating them. There are 16 residues in the CDR3. The germline V gene has CDR1 SGHTA and CDR2 FQGTGA. The CDR3 coding sequence is TGTGCCAGCAGCTTTCGTCCCGCGACAAGCACAGATACGCAGTATTTT. Translated, it gives CASSFRPATSTDTQYF.

The sample holds many counts of this clone. CDR3 sequence: CASSVGLAVTYEQYF. The CDR3 DNA is TGTGCCAGTAGTGTAGGACTAGCGGTTACCTACGAGCAGTACTTC. This chain links TRBV19 with TRBJ2-7; TRBD2 matches at 10 bases. The CDR3 is 15 residues long. J gave up 2 bases and V 5 bases, and 6 bases lay outside the gene matches. Per the germline V gene, CDR1 is LNHDA and CDR2 is SQIVND (reference sequence).

The chain has TRBV29-1 and TRBJ2-7, with D possibly being TRBD2 (6 bases). CDR3 length: 12 amino acids. V was pared by 7 bases and J by 0 bases, with 10 bases between. Germline V gives CDR1 SQVTM, CDR2 ANQGSEA. The CDR3 loop is CSAWGVSYEQYF. In DNA form, the CDR3 reads TGCAGCGCCTGGGGGGTCTCCTACGAGCAGTACTTC.

The gene calls are TRBV28 and TRBJ1-1; D unclear. CDR1 and CDR2 from the germline V gene are MDHEN and SYDVKM. The length of the CDR3 is 16 residues. V was shortened by 3 bases and J by 3 bases, with 17 bases between the two germline ends. Here the CDR3 reads CASSFWAGSRYTEAFF. Here the CDR3 DNA reads TGTGCCAGCAGTTTTTGGGCAGGTAGTAGGTACACTGAAGCTTTCTTT.

This chain connects TRBV5-1 to TRBJ1-2; D is perhaps TRBD1 (5 bases). The V end lost 1 base, the J end lost 5 bases, and 21 bases lay between the germline ends. There are 17 residues in the CDR3. Germline V gene lookup returns CDR1 SGHRS and CDR2 YFSETQ. The CDR3: CASSLFGQGVEVYGYTF. As DNA, the CDR3 is TGCGCCAGCAGCTTGTTCGGCCAGGGTGTTGAAGTATATGGCTACACCTTC. Supplemented by reference TRBV5-1 and TRBJ1-2, the full variable domain reads KAGVTQTPRYLIKTRGQQVTLSCSPISGHRSVSWYQQTPGQGLQFLFEYFSETQRNKGNFPGRFSGRQFSNSRSEMNVSTLELGDSALYLCASSLFGQGVEVYGYTFGSGTRLTVV.

The chain couples TRBV9 to TRBJ1-2; D gene uncertain. Trimming stripped 4 bases from V and 1 base from J, with 11 bases between. Germline CDR1 is SGDLS and CDR2 is YYNGEE. The CDR3 totals 14 residues. As DNA, the CDR3 is TGTGCCAGCAGCCCCCAGAGAGGTAACTATGGCTACACCTTC. As protein: CASSPQRGNYGYTF.

The chain links TRBV7-8 to TRBJ2-1; 7 nucleotides align to TRBD2. V dropped 5 bases and J dropped 5; count of bases not matched to a gene: 18. From germline, CDR1 is SGHVS and CDR2 FQNEAQ. The CDR3 runs 18 residues. The CDR3 sequence: CASSPTSASGEGDNEQFF. As DNA, the CDR3 is TGTGCCAGCAGCCCTACGTCTGCTAGCGGAGAAGGAGACAATGAGCAGTTCTTC.

The chain carries TRBV15 and TRBJ1-5; tentatively, D is TRBD1 (5 bases). Germline lookup yields CDR1 LNHNV and CDR2 YYDKDF (reference sequence). This CDR3 has 17 amino acids. Trimming cost V 0 bases and J 2 bases, with 14 bases left between them. Here the CDR3 DNA reads TGTGCCACCAGCAGAGATCGGGGGTCGGGAGGCAATCAGCCCCAGCATTTT. It translates to CATSRDRGSGGNQPQHF.

This sequence joins TRBV7-9 and TRBJ2-1; a weak D match, TRBD2 (5 bases). The CDR3 runs to 13 residues. Germline V lookup: CDR1 SEHNR, CDR2 FQNEAQ (reference sequence). Trimming took 4 bases from V and 1 from J, leaving 5 bases between them. The CDR3 loop is CASSSGSYNEQFF. The CDR3 DNA is TGTGCCAGCAGCTCGGGATCCTACAATGAGCAGTTCTTC.

This clone is a singleton in its sample. The gene calls are TRBV5-6 and TRBJ2-7; 7 nucleotides align to TRBD2. CDR1 and CDR2 (germline): SGHDT, YYEEEE. After removal of 1 base from V and 0 bases from J, the junction contained 7 bases not matched to a gene. The CDR3 runs to 16 residues. The DNA of the CDR3 is TGTGCCAGCAGCTTGAGGGTACGCGGGAGCTCCTACGAGCAGTACTTC. It codes for CASSLRVRGSSYEQYF.

This clone has a single count. V gene TRBV7-2 combines with J gene TRBJ2-1, with 8 positions matching TRBD2. J lost 4 bases, V lost 2 bases, and 7 bases had no gene match. Germline lookup yields CDR1 SGHTA and CDR2 FQGNSA. This CDR3 contains 16 residues. CDR3 DNA: TGTGCCAGCAGCTTAAAAGGGACTAGGAGTTACAATGAGCAGTTCTTC. It is translated as CASSLKGTRSYNEQFF.

This chain connects TRBV7-9 to TRBJ2-7; 7 nucleotides match TRBD2. The length of the CDR3 is 13 residues. The J segment lost 2 bases and the V segment lost 10 bases, leaving 8 bases of the junction unmatched. Germline V gene sequence: CDR1 SEHNR, CDR2 FQNEAQ (reference sequence). CDR3 amino acids: CATLGGYPYEQYF. In DNA, the CDR3 is TGTGCCACTTTGGGAGGGTATCCCTACGAGCAGTACTTC.

This chain uses TRBV18 with TRBJ2-3; 9 bases are shared with TRBD2. Per germline, CDR1 KGHSH and CDR2 LQKENI. Trimming took 3 bases from V and 0 from J; bases not matched to a gene: 4. The CDR3 has 16 amino acids. The CDR3 DNA follows: TGTGCCAGCTCACCGAGACTAGCGGTGAGCACAGATACGCAGTATTTT. Translated, it gives CASSPRLAVSTDTQYF.

This clone was observed a few times. The chain uses TRBV4-1 and TRBJ1-1, with D unresolved. Germline CDR1 MGHRA, CDR2 YSYEKL. Trimming removed 1 base at V and 0 bases at J, with 9 bases between. The CDR3 runs to 15 residues. In DNA form, the CDR3 reads TGCGCCAGCAGCCAAGTTCAGACTATGAACACTGAAGCTTTCTTT. Translated, it gives CASSQVQTMNTEAFF.

The genes are TRBV5-1 and TRBJ1-1; TRBD1 is a possible D gene (6 bases). Trimming stripped 5 bases from V and 3 bases from J, with 20 bases between. The CDR3 length is 16 residues. Germline values: CDR1 SGHRS, CDR2 YFSETQ. CDR3 in amino acids: CASRSTTGSRDTEAFF. The CDR3 bases are TGCGCCAGCAGATCAACCACAGGGTCCCGGGACACTGAAGCTTTCTTT.

The genes are TRBV9 and TRBJ2-5; TRBD2 matches at 13 bases. The germline V gene encodes CDR1 SGDLS and CDR2 YYNGEE. The CDR3 contains 16 residues. V shed 0 bases and J 8 bases; nucleotides not matched to a gene: 7. The CDR3 here is CASSVGTSGGQLTQYF. CDR3 DNA: TGTGCCAGCAGCGTAGGGACTAGCGGGGGCCAGTTAACCCAGTACTTC.